This T cell receptor beta chain was sequenced during a study of shared clonotypes between healthy human individuals. A CD45RA-negative memory subset and a CD45RA+ naive subset were separated from the CD4+ cells. V lost 3 bases to trimming and J lost 4 bases; unmatched junction nucleotides: 0. This CDR3 is 13 amino acids long. Germline V gene lookup returns CDR1 MNHNS and CDR2 SASEGT. Method: immunoSEQ multiplex PCR; TCRdb's copy keeps in-frame clones and lacks some. Counted here are 850,000 to 1,100,000 clones, roughly 77% occurring once; the ten biggest clones make up about 0.94%. In its sample, this clone was seen a few times. The sample holds other DNA sequences that translate to the same CDR3.

The V call is TRBV6-1, the J call TRBJ1-3; 7 bases are a match to TRBD1. The sequence derives from a man aged 18 to 30 in good health. Some clones in this sample may be carry-over from other donors' samples. Sequenced input: memory CD4+ T cells from PBMCs. The subset: CD45RA-negative fraction. The CDR3 loop is CASSEDRGNTIYF. The CDR3 DNA reads as TGTGCCAGCAGTGAGGACAGGGGAAACACCATATATTTT.